A selection of T cell receptor beta chains follows, all from one sample in a study of CD8 T cells in ankylosing spondylitis. One entry per CDR3 protein results from TCRdb running MiXCR on the 5' RACE reads. The data hold around 300,000 distinct CDR3 sequences, with 20% observed a single time. Sequencing was done on a sample of blood, either unsorted or a sorted T cell fraction (not recorded which). Receptors were obtained from a female donor with ankylosing spondylitis or in good health (not recorded which). CDR3s include the opening cysteine and the closing phenylalanine or tryptophan. D genes are given only for firm matches. Size is omitted from some rows. Given values are once, few, many or a class for expanded clones.

size: NA
V: TRBV20-1
D: TRBD2
J: TRBJ2-1
CDR3: CSARDFGLGRPIPNEQFF
DNA: TGCAGTGCTAGAGATTTTGGACTAGGCAGACCGATCCCCAATGAGCAGTTCTTC

size: NA
V: TRBV10-3
D: NA
J: TRBJ2-2
CDR3: CAIRRSETAGELFF
DNA: TGTGCCATCAGGCGGAGCGAGACAGCCGGGGAGCTGTTTTTT

size: few
V: TRBV20-1
D: TRBD2
J: TRBJ2-1
CDR3: CSASGLAGGGNEQFF
DNA: TGCAGTGCTAGTGGGTTAGCGGGGGGAGGTAATGAGCAGTTCTTC

size: NA
V: TRBV10-3
D: TRBD2
J: TRBJ2-3
CDR3: CAISESSSGRTDTQYF
DNA: TGTGCCATCAGTGAGTCTTCTAGCGGGAGGACAGATACGCAGTATTTT

size: few
V: TRBV9
D: TRBD2
J: TRBJ2-3
CDR3: CASSKLSGRGTDTQYF
DNA: TGTGCCAGCAGTAAGCTATCCGGGAGGGGGACAGATACGCAGTATTTT

size: NA
V: TRBV29-1
D: TRBD2
J: TRBJ2-7
CDR3: CSVGGTSVHEQYF
DNA: TGCAGCGTTGGCGGGACTAGCGTCCACGAGCAGTACTTC

size: few
V: TRBV10-3
D: NA
J: TRBJ2-3
CDR3: CAISESSYSDTQYF
DNA: TGTGCCATCAGTGAGTCGAGTTATTCAGATACGCAGTATTTT

size: many
V: TRBV28
D: NA
J: TRBJ1-1
CDR3: CATKLTAPNTEAFF
DNA: TGTGCCACCAAATTGACAGCGCCGAACACTGAAGCTTTCTTT

size: many
V: TRBV5-6
D: NA
J: TRBJ2-1
CDR3: CASSLQGRFYNEQFF
DNA: TGTGCCAGCAGCCTCCAGGGCAGATTTTACAATGAGCAGTTCTTC

size: few
V: TRBV20-1
D: NA
J: TRBJ2-7
CDR3: CSAGRVTYEQYF
DNA: TGCAGTGCTGGACGGGTGACCTACGAGCAGTACTTC

size: many
V: TRBV27
D: NA
J: TRBJ2-1
CDR3: CASIRLGYNEQFF
DNA: TGTGCCAGCATCCGGTTAGGCTACAATGAGCAGTTCTTC

size: many
V: TRBV9
D: NA
J: TRBJ2-1
CDR3: CASSVGQVGSYNEQFF
DNA: TGTGCCAGCAGCGTAGGTCAGGTGGGCTCCTACAATGAGCAGTTCTTC

size: many
V: TRBV4-3
D: NA
J: TRBJ2-4
CDR3: CASSQRLGENIQYF
DNA: TGCGCCAGCAGCCAACGACTGGGGGAGAACATTCAGTACTTC

size: NA
V: TRBV15
D: NA
J: TRBJ2-1
CDR3: CATSRPRDTYNEQFF
DNA: TGTGCCACCAGCAGACCTCGGGACACCTACAATGAGCAGTTCTTC

size: many
V: TRBV20-1
D: NA
J: TRBJ2-4
CDR3: CSARPPGHGIQYF
DNA: TGCAGTGCTAGGCCTCCGGGACACGGCATTCAGTACTTC

size: NA
V: TRBV20-1
D: NA
J: TRBJ1-5
CDR3: CSALKGQNQPQHF
DNA: TGCAGTGCTTTAAAGGGACAAAATCAGCCCCAGCATTTT

size: NA
V: TRBV28
D: NA
J: TRBJ2-1
CDR3: CACRGTPHLNEQFF
DNA: TGTGCCTGCCGGGGAACTCCCCATTTGAATGAGCAGTTCTTC

size: NA
V: TRBV7-2
D: NA
J: TRBJ2-5
CDR3: CASSPGRTVQETQYF
DNA: TGTGCCAGCAGCCCCGGTCGGACGGTACAAGAGACCCAGTACTTC

size: NA
V: TRBV29-1
D: TRBD2
J: TRBJ2-7
CDR3: CSVEDPARSGTSGTEQYF
DNA: TGCAGCGTTGAAGATCCCGCCCGCTCCGGGACTAGCGGGACCGAGCAGTACTTC

size: few
V: TRBV9
D: TRBD2
J: TRBJ2-1
CDR3: CASSAVTSGYNEQFF
DNA: TGTGCCAGCAGCGCGGTGACTAGCGGTTACAATGAGCAGTTCTTC

size: NA
V: TRBV25-1
D: NA
J: TRBJ1-4
CDR3: CASSDRDNREKLFF
DNA: TGTGCCAGCAGTGACCGGGACAATCGAGAAAAACTGTTTTTT

size: NA
V: TRBV5-1
D: NA
J: TRBJ2-1
CDR3: CASSLSDGLGFF
DNA: TGCGCCAGCAGCTTGAGCGACGGGTTGGGATTCTTC

size: few
V: TRBV12-3/TRBV12-4
D: NA
J: TRBJ2-1
CDR3: CASTPSWGEQFF
DNA: TGTGCCAGCACCCCCTCTTGGGGTGAGCAGTTCTTC

size: NA
V: TRBV30
D: NA
J: TRBJ2-1
CDR3: CAWKGDYEQFF
DNA: TGTGCCTGGAAGGGGGACTATGAGCAGTTCTTC

size: NA
V: TRBV10-3
D: TRBD1
J: TRBJ1-1
CDR3: CAISAGTDFSEAFF
DNA: TGTGCCATCAGTGCCGGGACAGATTTCTCTGAAGCTTTCTTT

size: few
V: TRBV12-3/TRBV12-4
D: NA
J: TRBJ1-5
CDR3: CASRPRGGRGQPQHF
DNA: TGTGCCAGCAGGCCTCGGGGCGGGAGGGGTCAGCCCCAGCATTTT

size: NA
V: TRBV7-6
D: NA
J: TRBJ2-2
CDR3: CASSQIGGNAGELFF
DNA: TGTGCCAGCAGCCAAATTGGGGGCAACGCCGGGGAGCTGTTTTTT